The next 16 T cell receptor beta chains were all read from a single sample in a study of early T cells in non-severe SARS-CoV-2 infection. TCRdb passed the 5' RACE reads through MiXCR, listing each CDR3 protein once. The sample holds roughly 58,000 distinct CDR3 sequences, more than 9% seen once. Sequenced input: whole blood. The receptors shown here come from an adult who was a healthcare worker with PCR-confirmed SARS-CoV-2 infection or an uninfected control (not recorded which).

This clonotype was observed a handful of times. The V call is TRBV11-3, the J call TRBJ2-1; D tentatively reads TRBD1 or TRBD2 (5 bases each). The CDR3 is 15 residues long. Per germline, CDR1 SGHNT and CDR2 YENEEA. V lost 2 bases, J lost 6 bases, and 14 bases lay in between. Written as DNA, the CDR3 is TGTGCCAGCAGCTTAAGAGGGGCAGGCACCAATGAGCAGTTCTTC. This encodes CASSLRGAGTNEQFF.

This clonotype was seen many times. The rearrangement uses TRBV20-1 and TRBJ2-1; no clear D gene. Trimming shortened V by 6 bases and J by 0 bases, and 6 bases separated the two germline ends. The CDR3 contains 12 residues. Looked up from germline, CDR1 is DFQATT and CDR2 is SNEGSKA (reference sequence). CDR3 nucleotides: TGCAGTGCACTGAGCTCCTACAATGAGCAGTTCTTC. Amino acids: CSALSSYNEQFF.

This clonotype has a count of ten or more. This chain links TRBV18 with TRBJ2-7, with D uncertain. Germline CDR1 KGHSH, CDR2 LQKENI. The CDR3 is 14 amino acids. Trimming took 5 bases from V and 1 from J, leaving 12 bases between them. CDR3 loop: CASSSTLGSYEQYF. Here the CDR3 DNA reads TGTGCCAGCTCATCGACACTTGGGTCCTACGAGCAGTACTTC.

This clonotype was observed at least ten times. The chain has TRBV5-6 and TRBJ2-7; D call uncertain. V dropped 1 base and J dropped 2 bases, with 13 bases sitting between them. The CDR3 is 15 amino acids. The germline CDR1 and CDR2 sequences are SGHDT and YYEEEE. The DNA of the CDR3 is TGTGCCAGCAGCTTGCGTCAATACGGAGCCTACGAGCAGTACTTC. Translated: CASSLRQYGAYEQYF.

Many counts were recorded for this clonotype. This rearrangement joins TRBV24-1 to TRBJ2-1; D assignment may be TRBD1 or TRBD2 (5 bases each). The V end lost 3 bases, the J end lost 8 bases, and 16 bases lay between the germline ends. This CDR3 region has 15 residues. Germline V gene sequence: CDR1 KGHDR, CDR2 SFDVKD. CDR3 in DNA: TGTGCCACCAGTGATGTAGGGACCGGCATGGATGAGCAGTTCTTC. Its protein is CATSDVGTGMDEQFF.

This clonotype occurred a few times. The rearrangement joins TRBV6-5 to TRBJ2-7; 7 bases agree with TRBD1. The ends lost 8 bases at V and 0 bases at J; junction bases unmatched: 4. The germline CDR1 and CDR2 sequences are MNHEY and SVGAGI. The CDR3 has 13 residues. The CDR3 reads CASGGQLSYEQYF. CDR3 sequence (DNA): TGTGCCAGCGGGGGACAGCTCTCCTACGAGCAGTACTTC.

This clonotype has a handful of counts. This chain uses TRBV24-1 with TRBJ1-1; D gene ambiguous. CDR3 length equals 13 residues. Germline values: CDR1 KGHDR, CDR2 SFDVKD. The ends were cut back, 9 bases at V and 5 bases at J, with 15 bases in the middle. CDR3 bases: TGTGCCACCGTGAACCCTTGGGGAACTGAAGCTTTCTTT. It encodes CATVNPWGTEAFF.

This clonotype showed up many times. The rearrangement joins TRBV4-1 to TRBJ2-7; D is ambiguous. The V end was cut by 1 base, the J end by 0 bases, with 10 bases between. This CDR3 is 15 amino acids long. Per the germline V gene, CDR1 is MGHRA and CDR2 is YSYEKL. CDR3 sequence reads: CASSQALFASYEQYF. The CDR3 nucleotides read TGCGCCAGCAGCCAAGCCTTGTTTGCCTCCTACGAGCAGTACTTC.

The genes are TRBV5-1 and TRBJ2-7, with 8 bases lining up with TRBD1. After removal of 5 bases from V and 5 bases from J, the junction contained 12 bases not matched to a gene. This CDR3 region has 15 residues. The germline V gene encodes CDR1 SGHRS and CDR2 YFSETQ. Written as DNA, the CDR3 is TGCGCCAGCAGGTCCGGGACAGGCTTTCCTAACGAGCAGTACTTC. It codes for CASRSGTGFPNEQYF.

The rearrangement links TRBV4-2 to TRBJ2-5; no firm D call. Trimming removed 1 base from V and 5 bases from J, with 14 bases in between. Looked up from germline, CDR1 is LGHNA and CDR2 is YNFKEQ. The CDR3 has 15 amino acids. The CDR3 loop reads CASSQAPGPGETQYF. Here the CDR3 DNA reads TGTGCCAGCAGCCAAGCCCCGGGTCCCGGGGAGACCCAGTACTTC.

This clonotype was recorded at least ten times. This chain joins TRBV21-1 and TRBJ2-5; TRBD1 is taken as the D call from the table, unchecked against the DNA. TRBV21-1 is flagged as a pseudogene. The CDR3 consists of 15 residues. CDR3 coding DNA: TGTGCCAGCAGCCCCTACAGGGGGCAACAGGAGACCCAGTACTTC. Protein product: CASSPYRGQQETQYF.

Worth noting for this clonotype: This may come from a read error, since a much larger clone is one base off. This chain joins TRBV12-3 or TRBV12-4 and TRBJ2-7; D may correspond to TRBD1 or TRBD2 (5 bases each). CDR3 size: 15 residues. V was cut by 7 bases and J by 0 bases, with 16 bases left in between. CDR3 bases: TGTGCCAGCACGCACCGGGACCGAAACTCCTACGAGCAGTACTTC. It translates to CASTHRDRNSYEQYF.

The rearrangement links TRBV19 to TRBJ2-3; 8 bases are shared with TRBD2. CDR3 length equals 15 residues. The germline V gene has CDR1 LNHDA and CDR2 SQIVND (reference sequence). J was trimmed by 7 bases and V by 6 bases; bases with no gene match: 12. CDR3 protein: CASSPGTSPSHTQYF. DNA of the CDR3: TGTGCCAGTAGCCCCGGGACTAGTCCCTCGCATACGCAGTATTTT. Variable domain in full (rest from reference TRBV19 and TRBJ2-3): DGGITQSPKYLFRKEGQNVTLSCEQNLNHDAMYWYRQDPGQGLRLIYYSQIVNDFQKGDIAEGYSVSREKKESFPLTVTSAQKNPTAFYLCASSPGTSPSHTQYFGPGTRLTVL.

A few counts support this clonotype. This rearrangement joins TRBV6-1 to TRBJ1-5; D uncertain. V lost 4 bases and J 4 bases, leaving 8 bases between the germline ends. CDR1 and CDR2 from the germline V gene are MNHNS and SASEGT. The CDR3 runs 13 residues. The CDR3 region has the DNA TGTGCCAGCAGTGCCGTCCAGAATCAGCCCCAGCATTTT. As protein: CASSAVQNQPQHF.

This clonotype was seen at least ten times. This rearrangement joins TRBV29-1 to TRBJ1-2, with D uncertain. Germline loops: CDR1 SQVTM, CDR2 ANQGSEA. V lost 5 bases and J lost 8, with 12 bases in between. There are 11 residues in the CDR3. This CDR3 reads CSVWEGWGYTF. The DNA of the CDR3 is TGCAGCGTTTGGGAGGGCTGGGGCTACACCTTC.

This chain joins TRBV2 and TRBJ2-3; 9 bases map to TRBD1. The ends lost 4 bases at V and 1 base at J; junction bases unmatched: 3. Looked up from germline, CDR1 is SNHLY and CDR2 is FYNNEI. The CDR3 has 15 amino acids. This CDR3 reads CASSGRTGGTDTQYF. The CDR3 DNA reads TGTGCCAGCAGTGGCAGGACAGGGGGCACAGATACGCAGTATTTT.